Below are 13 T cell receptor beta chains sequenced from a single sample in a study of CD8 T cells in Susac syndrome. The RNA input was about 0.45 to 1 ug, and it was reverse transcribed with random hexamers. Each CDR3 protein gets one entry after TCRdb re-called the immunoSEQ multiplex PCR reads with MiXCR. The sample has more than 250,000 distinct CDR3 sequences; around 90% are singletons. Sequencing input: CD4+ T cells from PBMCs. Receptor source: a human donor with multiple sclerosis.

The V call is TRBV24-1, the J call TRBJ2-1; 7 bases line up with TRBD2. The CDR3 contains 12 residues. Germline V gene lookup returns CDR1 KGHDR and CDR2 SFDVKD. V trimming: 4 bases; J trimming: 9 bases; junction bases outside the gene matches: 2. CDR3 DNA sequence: TGTGCCACCAGTGAGCCGGGAGGTGAGCAGTTCTTC. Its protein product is CATSEPGGEQFF.

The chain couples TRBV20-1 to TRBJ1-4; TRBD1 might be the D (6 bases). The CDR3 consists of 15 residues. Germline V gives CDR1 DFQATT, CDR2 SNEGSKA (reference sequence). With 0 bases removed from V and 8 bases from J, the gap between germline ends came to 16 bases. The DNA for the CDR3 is TGCAGTGCTAGAGAGGGGCGGGGGCGCTACGAAAAACTGTTTTTT. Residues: CSAREGRGRYEKLFF.

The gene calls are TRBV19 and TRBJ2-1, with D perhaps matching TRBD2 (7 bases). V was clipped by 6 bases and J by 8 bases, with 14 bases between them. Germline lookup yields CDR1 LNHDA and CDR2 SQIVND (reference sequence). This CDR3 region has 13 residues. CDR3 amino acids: CASSSQGRDEQFF. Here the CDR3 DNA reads TGTGCCAGTAGCAGTCAGGGGAGGGATGAGCAGTTCTTC.

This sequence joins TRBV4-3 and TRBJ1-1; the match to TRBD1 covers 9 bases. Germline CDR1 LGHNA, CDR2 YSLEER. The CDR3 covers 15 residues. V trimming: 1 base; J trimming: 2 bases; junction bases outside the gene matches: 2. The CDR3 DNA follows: TGCGCCAGCAGCCAAGGGGACAGGGAAAACACTGAAGCTTTCTTT. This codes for CASSQGDRENTEAFF.

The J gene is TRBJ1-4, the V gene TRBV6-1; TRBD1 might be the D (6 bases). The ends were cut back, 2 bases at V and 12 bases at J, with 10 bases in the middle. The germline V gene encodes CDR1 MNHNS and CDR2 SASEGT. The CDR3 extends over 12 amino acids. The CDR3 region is CASSELGGELFF. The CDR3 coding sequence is TGTGCCAGCAGTGAACTAGGGGGGGAACTGTTTTTT.

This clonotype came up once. The chain's CDR3 is CASSKAGGHRFWQPQHF. Written as DNA, the CDR3 is TGTGCCAGCAGCAAAGCCGGGGGACACCGGTTCTGGCAGCCCCAGCATTTT. V usage is TRBV21-1 and J usage is TRBJ1-5; the table's TRBD1 call for D was not verified on the DNA. TRBV21-1 is a pseudogene locus. The CDR3 has 17 residues.

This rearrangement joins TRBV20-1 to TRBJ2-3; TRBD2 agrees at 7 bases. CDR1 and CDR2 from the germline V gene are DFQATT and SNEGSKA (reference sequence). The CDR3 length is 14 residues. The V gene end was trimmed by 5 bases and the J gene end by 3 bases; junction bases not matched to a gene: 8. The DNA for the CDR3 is TGCAGTGCTGGACTAGTCGGGGAGACAGATACGCAGTATTTT. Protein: CSAGLVGETDTQYF.

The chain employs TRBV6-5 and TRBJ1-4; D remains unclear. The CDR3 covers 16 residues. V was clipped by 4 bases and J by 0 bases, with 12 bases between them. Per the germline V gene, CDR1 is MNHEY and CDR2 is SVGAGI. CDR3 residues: CASSFTGAPTNEKLFF. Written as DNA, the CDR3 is TGTGCCAGCAGTTTCACCGGAGCCCCAACTAATGAAAAACTGTTTTTT.

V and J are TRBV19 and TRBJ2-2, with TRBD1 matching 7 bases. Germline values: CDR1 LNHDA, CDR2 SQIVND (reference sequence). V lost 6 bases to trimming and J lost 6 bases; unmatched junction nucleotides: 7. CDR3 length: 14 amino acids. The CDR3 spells CASRRGQSSGELFF. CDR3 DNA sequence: TGTGCCAGTAGACGGGGACAGTCCTCCGGGGAGCTGTTTTTT.

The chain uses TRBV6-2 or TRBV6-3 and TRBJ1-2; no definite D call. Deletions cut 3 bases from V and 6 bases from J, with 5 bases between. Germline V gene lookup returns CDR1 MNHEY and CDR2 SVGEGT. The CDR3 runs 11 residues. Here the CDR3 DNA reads TGTGCCAGCAGTTATGATCATGGCTACACCTTC. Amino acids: CASSYDHGYTF.

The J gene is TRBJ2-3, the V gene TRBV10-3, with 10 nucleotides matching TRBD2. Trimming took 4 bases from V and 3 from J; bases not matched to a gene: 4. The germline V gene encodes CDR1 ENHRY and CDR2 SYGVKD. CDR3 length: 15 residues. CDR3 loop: CAISVASGGTDTQYF. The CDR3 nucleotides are TGTGCCATCAGTGTCGCTAGCGGGGGAACAGATACGCAGTATTTT.

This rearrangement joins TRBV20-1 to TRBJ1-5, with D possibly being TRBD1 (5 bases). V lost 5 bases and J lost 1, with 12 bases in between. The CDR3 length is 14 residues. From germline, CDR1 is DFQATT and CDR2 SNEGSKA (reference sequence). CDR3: CSAEPPGSNQPQHF. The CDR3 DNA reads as TGCAGTGCTGAACCCCCAGGGAGCAATCAGCCCCAGCATTTT.

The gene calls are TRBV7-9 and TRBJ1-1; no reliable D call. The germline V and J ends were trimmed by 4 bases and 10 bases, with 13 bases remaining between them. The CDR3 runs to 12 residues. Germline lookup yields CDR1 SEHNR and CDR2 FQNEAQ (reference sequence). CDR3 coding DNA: TGTGCCAGCAGCTCGGACGAGGCCGGAGCTTTCTTT. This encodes CASSSDEAGAFF.